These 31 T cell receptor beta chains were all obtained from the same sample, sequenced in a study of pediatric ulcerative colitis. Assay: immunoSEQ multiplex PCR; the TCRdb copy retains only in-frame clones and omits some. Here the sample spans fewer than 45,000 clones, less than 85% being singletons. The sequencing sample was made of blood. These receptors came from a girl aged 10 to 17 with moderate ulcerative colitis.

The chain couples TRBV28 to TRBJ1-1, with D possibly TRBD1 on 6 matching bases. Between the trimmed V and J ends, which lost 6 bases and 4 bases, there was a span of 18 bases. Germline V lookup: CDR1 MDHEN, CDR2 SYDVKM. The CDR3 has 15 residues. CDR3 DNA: TGTGCCAGCAGGGACCACCCGGGAGGGGGCACTGAAGCTTTCTTT. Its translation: CASRDHPGGGTEAFF.

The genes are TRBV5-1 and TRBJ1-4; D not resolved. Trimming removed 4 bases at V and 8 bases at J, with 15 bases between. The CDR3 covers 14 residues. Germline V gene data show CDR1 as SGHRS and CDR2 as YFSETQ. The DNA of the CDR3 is TGCGCCAGCAGCCCCGGGGTACCCCACGAAAAACTGTTTTTT. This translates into CASSPGVPHEKLFF.

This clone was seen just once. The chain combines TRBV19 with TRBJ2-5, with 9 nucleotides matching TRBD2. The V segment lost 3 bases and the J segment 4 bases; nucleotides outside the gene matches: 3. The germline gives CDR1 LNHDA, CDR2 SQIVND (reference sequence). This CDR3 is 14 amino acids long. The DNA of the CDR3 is TGTGCCAGTAGTATGGCGGGAGGGGGAGAGACCCAGTACTTC. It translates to CASSMAGGGETQYF.

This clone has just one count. CDR3 nucleotides: TGTGCCAGCAGCTTAAGAGGGAACCAAGAGACCCAGTACTTC. Translating gives CASSLRGNQETQYF. The rearrangement uses TRBV5-4 and TRBJ2-5; D might be TRBD2 (5 bases). The CDR3 covers 14 residues. The ends were cut back, 2 bases at V and 0 bases at J, with 8 bases in the middle. Germline V gene lookup returns CDR1 SGHNT and CDR2 YYREEE (reference sequence).

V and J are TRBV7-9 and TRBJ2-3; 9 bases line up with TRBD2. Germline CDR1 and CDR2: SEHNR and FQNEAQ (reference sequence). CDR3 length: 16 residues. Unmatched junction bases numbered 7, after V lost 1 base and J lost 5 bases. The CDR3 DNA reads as TGTGCCAGCAGCTTAGTGCTGGGACTAGCAATAGATACGCAGTATTTT. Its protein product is CASSLVLGLAIDTQYF.

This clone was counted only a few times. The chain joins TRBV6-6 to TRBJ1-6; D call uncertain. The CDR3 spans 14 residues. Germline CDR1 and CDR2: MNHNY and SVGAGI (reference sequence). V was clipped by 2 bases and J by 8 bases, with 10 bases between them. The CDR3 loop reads CASSYADSYSPLHF. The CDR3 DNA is TGTGCCAGCAGTTACGCTGACTCCTATTCACCCCTCCACTTT.

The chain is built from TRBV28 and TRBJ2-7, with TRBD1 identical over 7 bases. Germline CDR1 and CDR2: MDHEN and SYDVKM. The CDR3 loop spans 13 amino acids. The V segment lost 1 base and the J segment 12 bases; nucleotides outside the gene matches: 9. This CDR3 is CASSLFPGQPLYF. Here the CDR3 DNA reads TGTGCCAGCAGTTTATTCCCGGGACAGCCTCTGTACTTC.

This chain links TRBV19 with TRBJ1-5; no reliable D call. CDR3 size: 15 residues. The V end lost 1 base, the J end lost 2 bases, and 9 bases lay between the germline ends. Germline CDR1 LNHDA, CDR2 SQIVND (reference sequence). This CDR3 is CASSIGRLGNQPQHF. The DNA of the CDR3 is TGTGCCAGTAGTATAGGCAGGCTGGGCAATCAGCCCCAGCATTTT.

The CDR3 DNA sequence: TGTGCCAGCAGCCCATATCACCCGGGACGCCCCTACGAGCAGTACTTC. This sequence encodes CASSPYHPGRPYEQYF. The chain is built from TRBV7-2 and TRBJ2-7; D is tentatively TRBD1 or TRBD2 (5 bases each). The CDR3 is 16 residues long. V lost 5 bases and J lost 2, with 19 bases in between. Germline CDR1 reads SGHTA; CDR2 reads FQGNSA.

In DNA form, the CDR3 reads TGTGCCAGCAGCTTAGCAAGGGGAACAGTTAACTATGGCTACACCTTC. Protein sequence: CASSLARGTVNYGYTF. The V gene is TRBV7-9, the J gene TRBJ1-2, with D possibly being TRBD1 (5 bases). This CDR3 contains 16 residues. Per germline, CDR1 SEHNR and CDR2 FQNEAQ (reference sequence). V lost 0 bases, J lost 1 base, and 12 bases lay in between.

CDR3 bases: TGTGCCAGCAGCTCTGGACAGGGGGCCGCCACCGGGGAGCTGTTTTTT. Its translation is CASSSGQGAATGELFF. The chain employs TRBV5-4 and TRBJ2-2; 11 nucleotides align to TRBD1. With 3 bases clipped from V and 4 bases from J, the junction kept 5 bases outside the gene matches. The CDR3 covers 16 residues. In germline, CDR1 is SGHNT, CDR2 YYREEE (reference sequence).

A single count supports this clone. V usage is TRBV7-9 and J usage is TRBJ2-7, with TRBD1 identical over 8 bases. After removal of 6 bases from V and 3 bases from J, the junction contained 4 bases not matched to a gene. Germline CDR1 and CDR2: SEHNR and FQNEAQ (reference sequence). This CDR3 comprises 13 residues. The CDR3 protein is CASSITGGYEQYF. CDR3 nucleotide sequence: TGTGCCAGCAGTATTACAGGGGGCTACGAGCAGTACTTC.

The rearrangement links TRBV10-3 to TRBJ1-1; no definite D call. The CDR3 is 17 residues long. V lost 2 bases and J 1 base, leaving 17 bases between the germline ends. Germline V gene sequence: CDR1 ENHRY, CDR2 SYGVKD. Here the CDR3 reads CAISEPRTLRGNTEAFF. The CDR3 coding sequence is TGTGCCATCAGTGAGCCCCGGACCCTCCGGGGGAACACTGAAGCTTTCTTT.

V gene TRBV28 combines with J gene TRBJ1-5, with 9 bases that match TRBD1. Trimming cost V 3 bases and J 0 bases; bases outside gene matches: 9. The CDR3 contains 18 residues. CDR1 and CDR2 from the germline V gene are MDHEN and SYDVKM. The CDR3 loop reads CASSLRDRAYYSNQPQHF. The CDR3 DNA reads TGTGCCAGCAGTTTGCGGGACAGGGCCTATTATAGCAATCAGCCCCAGCATTTT. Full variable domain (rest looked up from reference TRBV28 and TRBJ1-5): DVKVTQSSRYLVKRTGEKVFLECVQDMDHENMFWYRQDPGLGLRLIYFSYDVKMKEKGDIPEGYSVSREKKERFSLILESASTNQTSMYLCASSLRDRAYYSNQPQHFGDGTRLSIL.

For the CDR3, the DNA is TGTGCCTGGAGTGCAGCAGGGCTATTGTATAATTCACCCCTCCACTTT. The encoded protein is CAWSAAGLLYNSPLHF. The chain links TRBV30 to TRBJ1-6, with a weak D call TRBD1 (5 bases). The CDR3 has 16 residues. The ends were cut back, 1 base at V and 4 bases at J, with 14 bases in the middle. Germline V gives CDR1 GTSNPN, CDR2 SVGIG (reference sequence).

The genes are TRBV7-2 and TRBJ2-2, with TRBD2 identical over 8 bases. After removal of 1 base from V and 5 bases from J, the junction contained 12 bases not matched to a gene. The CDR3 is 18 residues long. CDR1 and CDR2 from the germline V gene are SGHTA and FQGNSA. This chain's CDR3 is CASSLGPAGVLRTGELFF. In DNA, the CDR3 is TGTGCCAGCAGCTTAGGTCCAGCGGGAGTTCTGAGGACCGGGGAGCTGTTTTTT.

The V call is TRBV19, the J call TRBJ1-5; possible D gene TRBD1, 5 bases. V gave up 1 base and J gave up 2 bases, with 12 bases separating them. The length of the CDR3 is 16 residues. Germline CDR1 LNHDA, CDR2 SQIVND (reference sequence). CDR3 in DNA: TGTGCCAGTAGTATAGGGGGGGAAAGGGGCAATCAGCCCCAGCATTTT. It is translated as CASSIGGERGNQPQHF.

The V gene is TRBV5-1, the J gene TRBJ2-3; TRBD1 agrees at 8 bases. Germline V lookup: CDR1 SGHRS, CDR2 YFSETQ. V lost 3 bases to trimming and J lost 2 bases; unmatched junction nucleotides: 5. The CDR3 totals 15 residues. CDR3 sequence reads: CASSSGQGYTDTQYF. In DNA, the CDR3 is TGCGCCAGCAGCTCAGGACAGGGTTACACAGATACGCAGTATTTT.

The CDR3 spells CAVRGPCTDTQYF. The CDR3 DNA reads as TGTGCCGTCCGGGGACCATGCACAGATACGCAGTATTTT. V gene TRBV5-3 combines with J gene TRBJ2-3; D might be TRBD1 or TRBD2, each matching 5 bases. TRBV5-3 is an open reading frame whose function is uncertain. The CDR3 has 13 residues. With 10 bases removed from V and 1 base from J, the gap between germline ends came to 13 bases.

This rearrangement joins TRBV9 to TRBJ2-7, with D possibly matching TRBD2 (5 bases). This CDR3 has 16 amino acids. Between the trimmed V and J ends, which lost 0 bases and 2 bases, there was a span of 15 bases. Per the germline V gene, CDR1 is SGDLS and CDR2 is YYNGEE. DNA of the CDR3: TGTGCCAGCAGCGTAGGATCCACTAGAGAAACCTACGAGCAGTACTTC. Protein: CASSVGSTRETYEQYF.

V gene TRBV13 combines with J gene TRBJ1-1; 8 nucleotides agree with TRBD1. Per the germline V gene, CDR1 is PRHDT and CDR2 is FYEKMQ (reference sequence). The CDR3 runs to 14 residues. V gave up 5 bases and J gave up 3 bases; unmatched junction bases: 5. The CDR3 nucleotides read TGTGCCAGCAGCCCCGGACAGGGATACACTGAAGCTTTCTTT. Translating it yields CASSPGQGYTEAFF.

The CDR3 is CASSYGFNQPQHF. In nucleotides, the CDR3 is TGTGCCAGCAGTTACGGGTTTAATCAGCCCCAGCATTTT. This chain links TRBV6-5 with TRBJ1-5; D remains ambiguous. The CDR3 covers 13 residues. V lost 2 bases, J lost 4 bases, and 6 bases lay in between. Germline lookup yields CDR1 MNHEY and CDR2 SVGAGI.

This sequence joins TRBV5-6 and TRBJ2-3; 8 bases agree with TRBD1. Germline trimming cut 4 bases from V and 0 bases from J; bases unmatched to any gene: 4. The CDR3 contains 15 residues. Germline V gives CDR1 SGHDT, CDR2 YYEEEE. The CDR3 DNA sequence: TGTGCCAGCAGCCCCAGACAGGGGAGCACAGATACGCAGTATTTT. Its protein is CASSPRQGSTDTQYF.

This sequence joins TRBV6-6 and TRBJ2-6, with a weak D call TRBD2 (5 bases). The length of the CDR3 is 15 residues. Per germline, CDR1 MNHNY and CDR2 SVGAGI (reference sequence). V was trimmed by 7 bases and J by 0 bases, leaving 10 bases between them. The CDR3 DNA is TGTGCCAGCATTTTACGGGACTCTGGGGCCAACGTCCTGACTTTC. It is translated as CASILRDSGANVLTF.

CDR3 nucleotides: TGTGCCAGCAGTCCGGTCATTAATGGGCGAGCTTTCTTT. It specifies CASSPVINGRAFF. The chain is built from TRBV5-6 and TRBJ1-1; no clear D. Deletions cut 5 bases from V and 10 bases from J, with 18 bases between. The CDR3 extends over 13 amino acids. Looked up from germline, CDR1 is SGHDT and CDR2 is YYEEEE.

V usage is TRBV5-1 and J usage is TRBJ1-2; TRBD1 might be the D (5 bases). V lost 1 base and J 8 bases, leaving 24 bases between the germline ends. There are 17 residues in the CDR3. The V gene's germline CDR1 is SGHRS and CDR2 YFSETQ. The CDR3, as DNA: TGCGCCAGCAGCTTGCAAGCGGTTGTGGGACGCCGAGGGGGCTACACCTTC. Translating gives CASSLQAVVGRRGGYTF. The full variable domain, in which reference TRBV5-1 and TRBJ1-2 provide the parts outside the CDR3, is KAGVTQTPRYLIKTRGQQVTLSCSPISGHRSVSWYQQTPGQGLQFLFEYFSETQRNKGNFPGRFSGRQFSNSRSEMNVSTLELGDSALYLCASSLQAVVGRRGGYTFGSGTRLTVV.

CDR3 nucleotides: TGCAGCGTCGTCGAAGGAGGGATCGGCTATGGCTACACCTTC. Residues: CSVVEGGIGYGYTF. The genes are TRBV29-1 and TRBJ1-2; D remains ambiguous. Germline assignment: CDR1 SQVTM and CDR2 ANQGSEA. The CDR3 runs 14 residues. Trimming took 6 bases from V and 4 from J, leaving 18 bases between them.

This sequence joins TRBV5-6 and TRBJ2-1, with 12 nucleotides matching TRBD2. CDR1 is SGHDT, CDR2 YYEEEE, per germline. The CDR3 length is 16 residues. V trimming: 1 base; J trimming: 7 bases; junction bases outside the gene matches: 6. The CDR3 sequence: CASSLRLAGGGNEQFF. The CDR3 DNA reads TGTGCCAGCAGCTTGCGGCTAGCGGGAGGGGGGAATGAGCAGTTCTTC.

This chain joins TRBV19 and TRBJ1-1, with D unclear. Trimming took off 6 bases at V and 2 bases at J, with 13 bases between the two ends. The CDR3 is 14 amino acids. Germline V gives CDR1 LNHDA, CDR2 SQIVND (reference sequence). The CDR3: CASRPGPSNTEAFF. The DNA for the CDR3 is TGTGCCAGTAGGCCCGGGCCCTCTAACACTGAAGCTTTCTTT.

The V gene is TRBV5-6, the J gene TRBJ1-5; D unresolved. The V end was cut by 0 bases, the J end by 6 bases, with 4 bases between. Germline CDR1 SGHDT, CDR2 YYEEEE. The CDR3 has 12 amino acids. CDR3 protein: CASSLGPQPQHF. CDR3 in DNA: TGTGCCAGCAGCTTGGGGCCTCAGCCCCAGCATTTT.

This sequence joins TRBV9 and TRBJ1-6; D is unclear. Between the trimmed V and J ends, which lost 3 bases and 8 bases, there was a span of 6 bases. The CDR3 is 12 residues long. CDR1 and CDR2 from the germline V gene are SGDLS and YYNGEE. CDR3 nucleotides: TGTGCCAGCAGCGGGGAGTATTCACCCCTCCACTTT. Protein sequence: CASSGEYSPLHF.